Following are 30 T cell receptor beta chains from one sample sequenced in a study of blood T cell repertoires in COVID-19. The data were produced by immunoSEQ multiplex PCR, yet TCRdb's version contains in-frame clones alone and is incomplete. The sample consists of 290,000 or so clones, around 90% of them appearing once. Sequenced: PBMCs or T cells enriched from blood (not recorded which). The receptors here all came from a woman in her twenties or thirties who had recovered from COVID-19.

The chain links TRBV18 to TRBJ1-1; 7 bases align to TRBD1. V was pared by 3 bases and J by 4 bases, with 14 bases of the junction left unmatched. CDR3 length: 17 residues. CDR1 is KGHSH and CDR2 is LQKENI in the germline V gene. The CDR3 is CASSPIVTGQVTTEAFF. The CDR3 DNA follows: TGTGCCAGCTCACCTATAGTGACAGGGCAAGTGACCACTGAAGCTTTCTTT.

The chain couples TRBV30 to TRBJ1-5; D is undetermined. Germline V gene lookup returns CDR1 GTSNPN and CDR2 SVGIG (reference sequence). The CDR3 is 15 residues long. The V end was cut by 0 bases, the J end by 1 base, with 10 bases between. The CDR3 DNA is TGTGCCTGGAGTGTAGGAGGGTCGAGCAATCAGCCCCAGCATTTT. It specifies CAWSVGGSSNQPQHF.

This clone is medium-sized. CDR3 sequence (DNA): TGTGCCAGCAGCCAAGATCCGGGGAACAATCAGCCCCAGCATTTT. As protein: CASSQDPGNNQPQHF. The chain employs TRBV4-2 and TRBJ1-5; D remains ambiguous. Deletions cut 0 bases from V and 3 bases from J, with 9 bases between. The CDR3 loop spans 15 amino acids. The germline V gene encodes CDR1 LGHNA and CDR2 YNFKEQ.

The chain links TRBV28 to TRBJ2-3, with 7 positions matching TRBD2. The V gene end was trimmed by 1 base and the J gene end by 2 bases; junction bases not matched to a gene: 9. Germline V CDR1 and CDR2: MDHEN, SYDVKM. This CDR3 is built from 17 residues. CDR3 bases: TGTGCCAGCAGTTTATTAAGCGGGAACCCCAACACAGATACGCAGTATTTT. This sequence encodes CASSLLSGNPNTDTQYF.

The chain employs TRBV28 and TRBJ2-1, with 10 bases identical to TRBD2. This CDR3 contains 17 residues. Trimming removed 5 bases from V and 0 bases from J; junction bases left unmatched: 7. The germline CDR1 and CDR2 sequences are MDHEN and SYDVKM. CDR3 nucleotides: TGTGCCAGCAGTCATAGCGGGAGGCATATCTCCTACAATGAGCAGTTCTTC. Protein product: CASSHSGRHISYNEQFF.

The chain recombines TRBV18 with TRBJ1-5; 7 bases map to TRBD1. V lost 5 bases, J lost 0 bases, and 13 bases stayed unmatched. This CDR3 has 18 residues. Germline-derived CDR1 and CDR2 are KGHSH and LQKENI. CDR3 residues: CASSSQVGTDYSNQPQHF. The DNA of the CDR3 is TGTGCCAGCTCATCTCAAGTAGGGACAGATTATAGCAATCAGCCCCAGCATTTT.

The genes are TRBV6-6 and TRBJ2-3, with 7 bases matching TRBD2. Germline lookup yields CDR1 MNHNY and CDR2 SVGAGI (reference sequence). This CDR3 is 15 amino acids long. V shed 6 bases and J 4 bases; nucleotides not matched to a gene: 10. The CDR3 DNA sequence: TGTGCCAGCAGCCCCGCGGGGCGGGGGTCAGATACGCAGTATTTT. Protein: CASSPAGRGSDTQYF.

This clone occurred a few times. The rearrangement joins TRBV28 to TRBJ1-1; 8 bases line up with TRBD1. Germline values: CDR1 MDHEN, CDR2 SYDVKM. The CDR3 covers 14 residues. The ends lost 6 bases at V and 5 bases at J; junction bases unmatched: 8. The CDR3 spells CASRTPTGGTEAFF. The CDR3 nucleotides read TGTGCCAGCAGAACTCCAACAGGGGGGACTGAAGCTTTCTTT.

This sequence joins TRBV7-9 and TRBJ1-2; D is uncertain. V lost 4 bases and J lost 8, with 14 bases in between. The germline CDR1 and CDR2 sequences are SEHNR and FQNEAQ (reference sequence). This CDR3 comprises 13 residues. Here the CDR3 reads CASSWSPSVGYTF. The CDR3 nucleotides read TGTGCCAGCAGCTGGTCCCCCAGTGTGGGCTACACCTTC.

The chain employs TRBV2 and TRBJ2-7, with 10 bases identical to TRBD1. The CDR3 totals 18 residues. Germline assignment: CDR1 SNHLY and CDR2 FYNNEI. V lost 3 bases and J lost 4; bases outside the gene matches: 15. The CDR3: CASSERAGPGQGRYEQYF. The CDR3 DNA sequence: TGTGCCAGCAGTGAGAGGGCAGGCCCGGGACAGGGGAGGTACGAGCAGTACTTC.

The chain combines TRBV28 with TRBJ1-3; no reliable D call. The CDR3 is 14 residues long. The germline V and J ends were trimmed by 5 bases and 2 bases, with 10 bases remaining between them. Germline loops: CDR1 MDHEN, CDR2 SYDVKM. The DNA for the CDR3 is TGTGCCAGCAGTCCTTATATTGCTGGAAACACCATATATTTT. It specifies CASSPYIAGNTIYF.

The V gene is TRBV7-2, the J gene TRBJ2-7; TRBD2 aligns across 10 bases. This CDR3 has 15 amino acids. Germline CDR1 SGHTA, CDR2 FQGNSA. The V segment lost 5 bases and the J segment 6 bases; nucleotides outside the gene matches: 10. DNA for the CDR3: TGTGCCAGCAGCCCGACTAGCGGGTTATGGGTCGAGCAGTACTTC. This gives the protein CASSPTSGLWVEQYF.

This CDR3 reads CASSRQGRYEQYF. In DNA, the CDR3 is TGTGCCAGCAGTCGACAGGGGAGATACGAGCAGTACTTC. The genes are TRBV27 and TRBJ2-7; TRBD1 agrees at 8 bases. The CDR3 extends over 13 amino acids. The junction had 4 bases not matched to a gene; V was cut back by 5 bases and J by 4 bases. Per germline, CDR1 MNHEY and CDR2 SMNVEV (reference sequence).

The chain uses TRBV30 and TRBJ2-7; 12 nucleotides line up with TRBD2. Germline V CDR1 and CDR2: GTSNPN, SVGIG (reference sequence). CDR3 size: 12 residues. V was pared by 8 bases and J by 2 bases, with 1 base of the junction left unmatched. The CDR3 here is CAGLAGTYEQYF. Written as DNA, the CDR3 is TGTGCCGGACTAGCGGGAACCTACGAGCAGTACTTC.

This sequence joins TRBV5-1 and TRBJ1-3; tentatively, D is TRBD1 (5 bases). Between the trimmed V and J ends, which lost 4 bases and 0 bases, there was a span of 8 bases. The germline CDR1 and CDR2 sequences are SGHRS and YFSETQ. The CDR3 sequence is 14 residues long. This chain's CDR3 is CASSPDNSGNTIYF. The CDR3 DNA is TGCGCCAGCAGCCCGGACAACTCTGGAAACACCATATATTTT.

CDR3 in amino acids: CASSYGVAGSSGELFF. DNA of the CDR3: TGTGCCAGCAGTTACGGGGTAGCGGGAAGTTCGGGGGAGCTGTTTTTT. V is TRBV6-5 and J is TRBJ2-2; 8 nucleotides line up with TRBD2. Germline loops: CDR1 MNHEY, CDR2 SVGAGI. V was clipped by 2 bases and J by 8 bases; unmatched bases: 10. This CDR3 is 16 amino acids long.

The rearrangement links TRBV27 to TRBJ1-5; 8 bases are shared with TRBD1. With 6 bases clipped from V and 6 bases from J, the junction kept 10 bases outside the gene matches. Per germline, CDR1 MNHEY and CDR2 SMNVEV (reference sequence). The length of the CDR3 is 15 residues. In DNA form, the CDR3 reads TGTGCCAGCAGCCCTTTACAGGGGGGGGGTCAGCCCCAGCATTTT. Translating it yields CASSPLQGGGQPQHF.

V and J are TRBV28 and TRBJ2-2, with 10 bases identical to TRBD2. Germline V CDR1 and CDR2: MDHEN, SYDVKM. Trimming at V came to 4 bases and at J to 4 bases, leaving 15 bases not matched to a gene. The CDR3 consists of 19 residues. This CDR3 is CASSSPHFGLAEGTGELFF. The CDR3, as DNA: TGTGCCAGCAGTTCACCACACTTTGGACTAGCGGAGGGCACCGGGGAGCTGTTTTTT.

This clone was picked up a small number of times. The V and J genes are TRBV29-1 and TRBJ1-3, with D unclear. The germline V and J ends were trimmed by 4 bases and 2 bases, with 6 bases remaining between them. CDR1 is SQVTM, CDR2 ANQGSEA, per germline. This CDR3 is built from 12 residues. CDR3 amino acids: CSVVSPGNTIYF. As DNA, the CDR3 is TGCAGCGTTGTGAGCCCTGGAAACACCATATATTTT.

The chain recombines TRBV27 with TRBJ1-1; tentative D call: TRBD1 (6 bases). The length of the CDR3 is 15 residues. The ends were cut back, 5 bases at V and 4 bases at J, with 17 bases in the middle. Looked up from germline, CDR1 is MNHEY and CDR2 is SMNVEV (reference sequence). Written as DNA, the CDR3 is TGTGCCAGCAGTCAGATGGGAGGGGGGACCACTGAAGCTTTCTTT. It yields the protein CASSQMGGGTTEAFF.

The chain employs TRBV6-5 and TRBJ1-3; a weak D match, TRBD1 (5 bases). V lost 2 bases and J lost 0, with 8 bases in between. There are 15 residues in the CDR3. From germline, CDR1 is MNHEY and CDR2 SVGAGI. Here the CDR3 reads CASSYNRFSGNTIYF. As DNA, the CDR3 is TGTGCCAGCAGTTACAACAGGTTCTCTGGAAACACCATATATTTT.

The gene calls are TRBV9 and TRBJ2-3, with 7 bases that match TRBD2. With 4 bases clipped from V and 2 bases from J, the junction kept 7 bases outside the gene matches. The CDR3 totals 15 residues. CDR1 is SGDLS, CDR2 YYNGEE, per germline. In DNA form, the CDR3 reads TGTGCCAGCAGCCCTAGCGGAGGTTTCACAGATACGCAGTATTTT. It yields the protein CASSPSGGFTDTQYF.

This clone appeared a few times. The chain couples TRBV11-2 to TRBJ2-1; maybe TRBD2 (6 bases). Germline V gives CDR1 SGHAT, CDR2 FQNNGV. This CDR3 region has 16 residues. V lost 5 bases and J lost 0, with 14 bases in between. The CDR3 loop reads CASSDYRGSSYNEQFF. The CDR3 DNA is TGTGCCAGCAGCGACTATCGGGGGAGCTCCTACAATGAGCAGTTCTTC.

The chain is built from TRBV6-2 or TRBV6-3 and TRBJ2-1, with a weak D call TRBD2 (5 bases). Germline V gives CDR1 MNHEY, CDR2 SVGEGT. V was cut by 2 bases and J by 6 bases, with 5 bases left in between. The CDR3 has 12 residues. The CDR3 sequence: CASSYGGNEQFF. CDR3 DNA sequence: TGTGCCAGCAGTTACGGAGGCAATGAGCAGTTCTTC.

This chain joins TRBV28 and TRBJ1-1; D is unresolved. Per the germline V gene, CDR1 is MDHEN and CDR2 is SYDVKM. The CDR3 has 13 amino acids. Trimming took off 1 base at V and 9 bases at J, with 12 bases between the two ends. As DNA, the CDR3 is TGTGCCAGCAGTTTATCGATGGTCAGGAAAGCTTTCTTT. Encoded protein: CASSLSMVRKAFF.

Note on this clone: The same CDR3 can be traced to other DNA sequences in this sample. This chain uses TRBV3-1 (or the pseudogene TRBV3-2) with TRBJ2-7; a weak D match, TRBD2 (5 bases). Trimming left V 1 base short and J 0 bases short, with 7 bases between. The CDR3 is 14 amino acids. CDR1 is LGHDT and CDR2 is YNNKEL in the germline V gene (reference sequence). The CDR3 region is CASSQGGGSYEQYF. DNA of the CDR3: TGTGCCAGCAGCCAAGGAGGAGGCTCCTACGAGCAGTACTTC.

This clone was seen just once. The V call is TRBV6-5, the J call TRBJ1-2; 7 nucleotides align to TRBD1. The CDR3 spans 12 residues. Trimming at V came to 5 bases and at J to 6 bases, leaving 3 bases not matched to a gene. CDR1 is MNHEY, CDR2 SVGAGI, per germline. The CDR3 DNA is TGTGCCAGCAGTCGACAGGGTGATGGCTACACCTTC. As protein: CASSRQGDGYTF.

The chain is built from TRBV6-4 and TRBJ2-1, with 8 bases aligning to TRBD2. This CDR3 is 15 amino acids long. J lost 3 bases, V lost 5 bases, and 6 bases had no gene match. Germline values: CDR1 MRHNA, CDR2 SNTAGT. This CDR3 is CASSLREGNYNEQFF. CDR3 in DNA: TGTGCCAGCAGTCTACGGGAGGGAAACTACAATGAGCAGTTCTTC.

This chain links TRBV6-2 or TRBV6-3 with TRBJ2-1; 10 bases map to TRBD1. The trim removed 0 bases at V and 7 bases at J, leaving 6 bases unmatched. Germline loops: CDR1 MNHEY, CDR2 SVGEGT. This CDR3 spans 16 amino acids. The CDR3 sequence is CASSYSRDRGGNEQFF. CDR3 bases: TGTGCCAGCAGTTACTCGCGGGACAGGGGAGGTAATGAGCAGTTCTTC.

The CDR3 spells CASSYSSSSGTEAFF. As DNA, the CDR3 is TGTGCCAGCAGTTACTCGAGTTCGAGCGGCACTGAAGCTTTCTTT. The chain couples TRBV6-5 to TRBJ1-1, with unresolved D. The CDR3 runs 15 residues. The ends were cut back, 0 bases at V and 4 bases at J, with 12 bases in the middle. Germline V gives CDR1 MNHEY, CDR2 SVGAGI.